The T cell receptor beta chain under discussion was sequenced for a study of identical twins. TCRdb analysed the 5' RACE reads with MiXCR anew, one entry per CDR3 protein. The sample records around 340,000 distinct CDR3 sequences, roughly 9% being singletons. In this sample, this clonotype turned up many times. The CDR3 runs 14 residues. Germline assignment: CDR1 MNHEY and CDR2 SVGAGI. With 6 bases removed from V and 2 bases from J, the gap between germline ends came to 11 bases. The sequencing input was naive T cells sorted from blood. The source is a woman aged 50 to 60 in good health. The rearrangement uses TRBV6-5 and TRBJ2-1; D remains ambiguous. CDR3 nucleotides: TGTGCCAGCAGACCGCCTGGAGCCTACAATGAGCAGTTCTTC. Translating gives CASRPPGAYNEQFF.